These T cell receptor beta chains were read from a single sample in a study of T-cell reconstitution after alpha-beta-depleted transplantation in children. MiXCR was run by TCRdb on the PCR reads, yielding one entry per CDR3 protein. The data hold approximately 1,000,000 distinct CDR3 sequences, with roughly 29% observed a single time. Sequenced here: PBMCs, mostly from graft donor cells, sampled 360 days after TCRalphabeta/CD19-depleted stem cell transplant. All receptors come from a boy in the first two years of life who had a stem cell transplant for SCID, so the T cells may come from the graft donor. CDR3s leave out the opening cysteine and the closing phenylalanine or tryptophan. D genes are given only for firm matches. Rows give clone size only sometimes, using once, few, many, or a class for an expanded clone.

d_gene: TRBD1; abundance: NA; len: 14; v_gene: TRBV6-1; j_gene: TRBJ2-6; CDR3aa: ASGDRALSGANVLT
d_gene: NA; abundance: NA; len: 13; v_gene: TRBV20-1; j_gene: TRBJ2-3; CDR3aa: SARGAAEGPDTQY
d_gene: NA; abundance: NA; len: 12; v_gene: TRBV7-2; j_gene: TRBJ2-3; CDR3aa: ASSSRATGDTQY
d_gene: NA; abundance: NA; len: 14; v_gene: TRBV6-2/TRBV6-3; j_gene: TRBJ2-1; CDR3aa: ASSIINPSSYNEQF
d_gene: NA; abundance: NA; len: 11; v_gene: TRBV28; j_gene: TRBJ2-7; CDR3aa: ASSLVKTYEQY
d_gene: NA; abundance: NA; len: 12; v_gene: TRBV4-1; j_gene: TRBJ1-2; CDR3aa: ASSRSQLNYGYT
d_gene: TRBD1; abundance: NA; len: 13; v_gene: TRBV5-1; j_gene: TRBJ1-5; CDR3aa: ASSLAGQGTQPQH
d_gene: TRBD1; abundance: NA; len: 12; v_gene: TRBV9; j_gene: TRBJ2-7; CDR3aa: ASSVEGQGYEQY
d_gene: NA; abundance: NA; len: 17; v_gene: TRBV7-6; j_gene: TRBJ2-2; CDR3aa: ASSLMGWGPTNRPGELF
d_gene: NA; abundance: NA; len: 13; v_gene: TRBV20-1; j_gene: TRBJ1-6; CDR3aa: SARWDRSYNSPLH
d_gene: NA; abundance: NA; len: 8; v_gene: TRBV30; j_gene: TRBJ2-7; CDR3aa: AWGDYEQY
d_gene: NA; abundance: few; len: 12; v_gene: TRBV29-1; j_gene: TRBJ2-3; CDR3aa: SVEGSGRTDTQY
d_gene: NA; abundance: few; len: 14; v_gene: TRBV19; j_gene: TRBJ1-6; CDR3aa: ASNMGTRYYNSPLH
d_gene: TRBD1; abundance: NA; len: 12; v_gene: TRBV2; j_gene: TRBJ2-5; CDR3aa: ASTWTGGGKTQY
d_gene: TRBD2; abundance: NA; len: 13; v_gene: TRBV6-1; j_gene: TRBJ2-1; CDR3aa: ASNYGRTGRDEQF
d_gene: NA; abundance: NA; len: 11; v_gene: TRBV5-1; j_gene: TRBJ2-5; CDR3aa: ASSPMWGETQY
d_gene: NA; abundance: NA; len: 9; v_gene: TRBV20-1; j_gene: TRBJ1-2; CDR3aa: SASKGDGYT
d_gene: TRBD2; abundance: NA; len: 13; v_gene: TRBV18; j_gene: TRBJ2-3; CDR3aa: ASSPPGGLTDTQY
d_gene: NA; abundance: few; len: 12; v_gene: TRBV20-1; j_gene: TRBJ2-3; CDR3aa: SAGTEGGTDTQY
d_gene: NA; abundance: NA; len: 15; v_gene: TRBV5-1; j_gene: TRBJ2-1; CDR3aa: ASKRDKAAVSYNEQF
d_gene: NA; abundance: few; len: 14; v_gene: TRBV24-1; j_gene: TRBJ2-5; CDR3aa: ATSDLPRERRETQY
d_gene: NA; abundance: NA; len: 13; v_gene: TRBV7-2; j_gene: TRBJ2-5; CDR3aa: ASSFGGGPAETQY
d_gene: NA; abundance: many; len: 11; v_gene: TRBV24-1; j_gene: TRBJ2-1; CDR3aa: ATSDPPGSEQF
d_gene: TRBD2; abundance: few; len: 15; v_gene: TRBV27; j_gene: TRBJ2-1; CDR3aa: ASSSDHRLAVYNEQF
d_gene: NA; abundance: many; len: 13; v_gene: TRBV3-1; j_gene: TRBJ2-5; CDR3aa: ASSQDYGGQETQY
d_gene: NA; abundance: few; len: 12; v_gene: TRBV5-1; j_gene: TRBJ1-4; CDR3aa: ASSLGGQAEKLF
d_gene: NA; abundance: NA; len: 13; v_gene: TRBV6-1; j_gene: TRBJ1-3; CDR3aa: ASNDQGMRGNTIY
d_gene: NA; abundance: many; len: 12; v_gene: TRBV5-1; j_gene: TRBJ2-7; CDR3aa: ASSLGDTLYEQY
d_gene: NA; abundance: NA; len: 12; v_gene: TRBV12-3/TRBV12-4; j_gene: TRBJ2-2; CDR3aa: ASSLRLGSGELF
d_gene: NA; abundance: few; len: 10; v_gene: TRBV9; j_gene: TRBJ1-2; CDR3aa: ASSVVAGGYT
d_gene: NA; abundance: NA; len: 11; v_gene: TRBV12-3/TRBV12-4; j_gene: TRBJ2-5; CDR3aa: ASTRDLGETQY
d_gene: TRBD1; abundance: NA; len: 13; v_gene: TRBV5-1; j_gene: TRBJ2-1; CDR3aa: AISTGTGMYNEQF
d_gene: TRBD1; abundance: NA; len: 14; v_gene: TRBV10-3; j_gene: TRBJ1-6; CDR3aa: AISGDLTGINSPLH
d_gene: NA; abundance: NA; len: 13; v_gene: TRBV12-3/TRBV12-4; j_gene: TRBJ1-5; CDR3aa: ASSRYRVQDQPQH
d_gene: NA; abundance: few; len: 13; v_gene: TRBV18; j_gene: TRBJ1-6; CDR3aa: ASSQLDSYNSPLH
d_gene: NA; abundance: few; len: 12; v_gene: TRBV25-1; j_gene: TRBJ2-2; CDR3aa: ASSESRGTGELF
d_gene: NA; abundance: few; len: 11; v_gene: TRBV27; j_gene: TRBJ2-1; CDR3aa: ASFGFGYNEQF
d_gene: NA; abundance: few; len: 11; v_gene: TRBV10-3; j_gene: TRBJ2-1; CDR3aa: ATTTSSYNEQF
d_gene: NA; abundance: many; len: 14; v_gene: TRBV10-3; j_gene: TRBJ2-7; CDR3aa: AISAPDEQVRYEQY
d_gene: TRBD1; abundance: few; len: 12; v_gene: TRBV5-1; j_gene: TRBJ1-2; CDR3aa: ASSPTGTGYGYT
d_gene: NA; abundance: few; len: 12; v_gene: TRBV5-1; j_gene: TRBJ2-5; CDR3aa: ASSLELPAETQY
d_gene: TRBD2; abundance: NA; len: 12; v_gene: TRBV20-1; j_gene: TRBJ2-5; CDR3aa: SATPGTSGETQY
d_gene: NA; abundance: few; len: 12; v_gene: TRBV12-3/TRBV12-4; j_gene: TRBJ1-6; CDR3aa: ASSPGVYNSPLH
d_gene: NA; abundance: NA; len: 10; v_gene: TRBV5-1; j_gene: TRBJ1-1; CDR3aa: ASSFLGTPAF
d_gene: TRBD2; abundance: few; len: 10; v_gene: TRBV20-1; j_gene: TRBJ2-7; CDR3aa: SARERGEGQY
d_gene: NA; abundance: NA; len: 15; v_gene: TRBV7-8; j_gene: TRBJ2-1; CDR3aa: ASSLVGTTVSYNEQF
d_gene: TRBD2; abundance: NA; len: 15; v_gene: TRBV7-2; j_gene: TRBJ2-2; CDR3aa: ASSYLAGPGNTGELF
d_gene: NA; abundance: few; len: 14; v_gene: TRBV4-1; j_gene: TRBJ2-2; CDR3aa: ASSPEMRANTGELF
d_gene: TRBD2; abundance: NA; len: 14; v_gene: TRBV5-1; j_gene: TRBJ2-5; CDR3aa: ASSLGLAGGVETQY
d_gene: TRBD2; abundance: few; len: 14; v_gene: TRBV9; j_gene: TRBJ2-1; CDR3aa: ASSALAGGPGYEQF
d_gene: NA; abundance: NA; len: 13; v_gene: TRBV5-1; j_gene: TRBJ1-3; CDR3aa: ASSLLADSGNTIY
d_gene: NA; abundance: few; len: 14; v_gene: TRBV5-1; j_gene: TRBJ2-5; CDR3aa: ASSLGSTKYQETQY
d_gene: NA; abundance: NA; len: 13; v_gene: TRBV7-3; j_gene: TRBJ2-2; CDR3aa: ANTQGFANTGELF
d_gene: NA; abundance: NA; len: 11; v_gene: TRBV7-9; j_gene: TRBJ1-5; CDR3aa: ASSPGPRGTQH
d_gene: NA; abundance: NA; len: 16; v_gene: TRBV7-8; j_gene: TRBJ1-5; CDR3aa: ASSLGLRATEANQPQH
d_gene: TRBD2; abundance: NA; len: 14; v_gene: TRBV27; j_gene: TRBJ2-2; CDR3aa: ASSPLAGLNTGELF
d_gene: NA; abundance: NA; len: 12; v_gene: TRBV11-2; j_gene: TRBJ1-1; CDR3aa: ASSSGELQLGAF
d_gene: NA; abundance: NA; len: 12; v_gene: TRBV7-9; j_gene: TRBJ2-7; CDR3aa: ASSLGQTPYEQY
d_gene: NA; abundance: NA; len: 14; v_gene: TRBV3-1; j_gene: TRBJ2-3; CDR3aa: ASSHFGGRSTDTQY